This record concerns one TCR beta chain sequence. The antigen is undetermined. The sample comes from a study of PD-1 blockade in classical Hodgkin lymphoma. Libraries were prepared by immunoSEQ multiplex PCR; TCRdb keeps only in-frame clonotypes and omits some of them. The sample carries 70,000 or so clones, over 90% recorded once. The study, taken as a whole, reports: As was reported, newly diagnosed patients showed lower baseline TCR diversity than healthy donors did. What caused the repertoire differences, perhaps disease activity or prior therapy, remains undefined.

The CDR3 runs to 14 residues. CDR1 and CDR2 (germline): SGHRS, YFSETQ. Trimming removed 10 bases at V and 6 bases at J, with 21 bases between. Time point defined: newly diagnosed, previously untreated cHL patient sample. The origin of this receptor is a human donor with classical Hodgkin lymphoma. Sequencing was performed on peripheral blood mononuclear cells (PBMCs). The gene calls are TRBV5-1 and TRBJ2-3; D possibly uses TRBD1 or TRBD2 (6 bases each). The DNA for the CDR3 is TGCGCCTCCAGCAGGCGGGACGGGGGCGATACGCAGTATTTT. Translated, it gives CASSRRDGGDTQYF.